A selection of T cell receptor beta chains follows, all from one sample in a study of CD8 T cells in ankylosing spondylitis. TCRdb processed the 5' RACE reads anew with MiXCR; each CDR3 protein has one entry. This sample has around 130,000 distinct CDR3 sequences, with about 15% found just once. The source material was blood, either unsorted or a sorted T cell fraction (not recorded which). These receptor sequences come from a male donor with ankylosing spondylitis. Each CDR3 is given with its conserved first and last residue. D genes are given only for firm matches. Where a row states a size, it is once, few, many or the class of an expanded clone; other rows omit it.

size	D	V	J	DNA	CDR3
.	.	TRBV20-1	TRBJ2-7	TGCAGTGCTAGAGGGGGCAGAACTTACGAGCAGTACTTC	CSARGGRTYEQYF
.	TRBD1	TRBV4-2	TRBJ1-1	TGTGCCAGCAGCCAAGATACGGGGACAGGGTTCATGAACACTGAAGCTTTCTTT	CASSQDTGTGFMNTEAFF
.	TRBD2	TRBV7-9	TRBJ2-2	TGTGCCAGCAGCTTATCAGCGGGGGAGAACACCGGGGAGCTGTTTTTT	CASSLSAGENTGELFF
.	TRBD2	TRBV7-2	TRBJ2-1	TGTGCCAGCAGCCCCTTTGCGGGAGGTAACTACAATGAGCAGTTCTTC	CASSPFAGGNYNEQFF
few	.	TRBV29-1	TRBJ2-7	TGCAGCGTTGGTGAAGGACAAGCCTACGAGCAGTACTTC	CSVGEGQAYEQYF
few	.	TRBV2	TRBJ2-5	TGTGCCAGCCCGACAGGAGAGACCCAGTACTTC	CASPTGETQYF
.	TRBD1	TRBV7-6	TRBJ2-7	TGTGCCAGCAGCTTGAGGCTTGGTTTGGGACAGATCCCCTACGAGCAGTACTTC	CASSLRLGLGQIPYEQYF
few	.	TRBV29-1	TRBJ2-1	TGCAGCGTCGTCCCCGGACAGACTTACAATGAGCAGTTCTTC	CSVVPGQTYNEQFF
few	TRBD2	TRBV27	TRBJ2-7	TGTGCCAGCAGTTTCTATGCCCCACTTCTAGCGGAGATCGCCTACGAGCAGTACTTC	CASSFYAPLLAEIAYEQYF
.	TRBD1	TRBV27	TRBJ1-2	TGTGCCAGCAGTGGACAGGGGCCGGGCTATGGCTACACCTTC	CASSGQGPGYGYTF
many	.	TRBV5-6	TRBJ2-2	TGTGCCAGCACCCGCAGCACCGGGGAGCTGTTTTTT	CASTRSTGELFF